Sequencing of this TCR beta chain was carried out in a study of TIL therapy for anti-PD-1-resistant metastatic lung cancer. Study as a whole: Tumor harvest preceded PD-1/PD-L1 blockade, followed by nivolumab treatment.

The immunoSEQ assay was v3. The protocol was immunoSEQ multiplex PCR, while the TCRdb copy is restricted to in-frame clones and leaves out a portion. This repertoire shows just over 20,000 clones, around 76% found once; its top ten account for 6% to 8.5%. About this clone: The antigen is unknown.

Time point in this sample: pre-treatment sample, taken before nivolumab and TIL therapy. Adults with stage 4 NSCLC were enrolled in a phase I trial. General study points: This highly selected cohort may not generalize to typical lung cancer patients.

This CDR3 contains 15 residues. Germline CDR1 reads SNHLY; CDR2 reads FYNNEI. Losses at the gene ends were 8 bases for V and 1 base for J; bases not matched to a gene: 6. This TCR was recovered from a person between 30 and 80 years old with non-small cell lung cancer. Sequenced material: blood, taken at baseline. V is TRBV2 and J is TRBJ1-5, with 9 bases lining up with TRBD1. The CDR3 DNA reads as TGTGCCAGCGGGACAGGGTCCGCAAGCAATCAGCCCCAGCATTTT. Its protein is CASGTGSASNQPQHF.